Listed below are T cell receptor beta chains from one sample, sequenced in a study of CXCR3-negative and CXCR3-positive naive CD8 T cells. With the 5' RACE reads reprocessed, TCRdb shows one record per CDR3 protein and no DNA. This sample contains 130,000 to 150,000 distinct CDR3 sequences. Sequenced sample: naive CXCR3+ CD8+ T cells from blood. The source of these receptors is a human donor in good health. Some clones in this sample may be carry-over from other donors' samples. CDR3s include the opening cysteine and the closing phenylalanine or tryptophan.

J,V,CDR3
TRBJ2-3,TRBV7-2,CASSTPSNWGDTQYF
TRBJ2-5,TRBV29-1,CSVDILAGGWETQYF
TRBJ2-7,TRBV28,CASRVTGGYYEQYF
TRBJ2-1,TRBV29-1,CSVEDGGVREQFF
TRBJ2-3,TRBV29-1,CSVEEGQRADTQYF
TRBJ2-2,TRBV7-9,CASSLETPQNFISTGELFF
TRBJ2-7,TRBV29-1,CSVAGAYEQYF
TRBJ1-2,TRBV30,CAWTSDGHGYTF
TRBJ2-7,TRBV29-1,CSVEEGNYEQYF
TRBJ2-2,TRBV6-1,CASSDTGVWNTGELFF
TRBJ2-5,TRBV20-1,CSARVGLAKWEETQYF
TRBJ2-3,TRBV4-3,CASSQDFRSGRGGTQYF
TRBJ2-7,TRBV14,CASSRGTRDDTYEQYF
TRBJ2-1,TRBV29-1,CSGGQGGHEQFF
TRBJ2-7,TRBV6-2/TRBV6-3,CASSSTLSGAFYEQYF
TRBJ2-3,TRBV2,CAERGISPDTQYF
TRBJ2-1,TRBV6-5,CASSYHKRQGGSYNEQFF
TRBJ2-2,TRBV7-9,CASSLTGEAGELFF
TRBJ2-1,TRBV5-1,CASSLYPGGGNEQFF
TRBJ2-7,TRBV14,CASSQIRQGAPSEQYF
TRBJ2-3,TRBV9,CASIEGSGGDTQYF
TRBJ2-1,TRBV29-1,CSVDQPQYSFNEQFF
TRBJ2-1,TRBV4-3,CASSQARLAPYNEQFF
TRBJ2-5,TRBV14,CASSQGSTLFAETQYF
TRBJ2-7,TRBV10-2,CASSEGQDYEQYF
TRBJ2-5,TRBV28,CASRGWTGFQETQYF
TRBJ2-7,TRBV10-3,CAISTGTPYEQYF
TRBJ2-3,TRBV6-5,CASGDFDTDTQYF
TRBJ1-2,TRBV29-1,CSVEDTSEAGKGYTF
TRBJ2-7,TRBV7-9,CASSLEAAGGAYEQYF
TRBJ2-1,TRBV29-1,CSVEVAGYFDEQFF
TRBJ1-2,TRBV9,CASSPIDSPYGYTF
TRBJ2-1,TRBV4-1,CASSQDPIVGKEQFF
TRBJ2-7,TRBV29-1,CSVESDSGYEQYF
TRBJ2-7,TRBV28,CASRIPNPSYEQYF
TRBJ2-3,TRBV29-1,CSVDEGSTDTQYF
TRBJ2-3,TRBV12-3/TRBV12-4,CASSPGRGRNTDTQYF
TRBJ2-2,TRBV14,CASSQDEVAGLTGELFF
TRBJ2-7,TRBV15,CATSWTSGSYEQYF
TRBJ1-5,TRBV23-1,CASSHGQPQHF
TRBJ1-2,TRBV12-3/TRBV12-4,CASSSGMGYGYTF
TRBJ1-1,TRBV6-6,CASRTDTYTEAFF
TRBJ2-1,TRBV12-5,CASESNGQFYNEQFF
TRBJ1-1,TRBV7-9,CASSLDNTEAFF
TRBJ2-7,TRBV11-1,CASSLRVQGAEQYF